This TCR beta chain was sequenced in a study of Graves' ophthalmopathy and Graves' hyperthyroidism. The CDR3 contains 13 residues. Germline-derived CDR1 and CDR2 are DFQATT and SNEGSKA (reference sequence). Trimming left V 2 bases short and J 9 bases short, with 17 bases between. Beta-chain TCR CDR3 regions were amplified from RNA transcripts. Investigators did first-round RT-PCR with HTBI primers, then second-round multiplex PCR. TCRdb independently ran MiXCR on the multiplex PCR reads; one entry per CDR3 protein. The sample carries about 220,000 distinct CDR3 sequences, roughly a fifth recorded once. At least ten counts were recorded for this clonotype. The antigen is not known. Overall study results and limits: The study's model predicted ophthalmopathy progression at about 68% sensitivity and 72% to 75% specificity. Blood also carried most expanded thyroid clonotypes exceeding 0.001 frequency.

Other autoimmune diseases, uncontrolled infections, pregnancy or lactation excluded patients from enrollment. The source of this sequence is a woman aged 50 to 65 with Graves' ophthalmopathy. The chain joins TRBV20-1 to TRBJ2-7, with D possibly called TRBD1 or TRBD2 (5 bases each). The specimen sequenced was peripheral blood. The CDR3: CSARRDPGDRQYF. In DNA form, the CDR3 reads TGCAGTGCTAGACGGGACCCCGGGGATCGGCAGTACTTC.